The 27 T cell receptor beta chains reported below all come from one sample, sequenced in a study of CD8 T cells in ankylosing spondylitis. Using its own MiXCR run on the 5' RACE reads, TCRdb lists one record per CDR3 protein. The table lists 300,000 to 350,000 distinct CDR3 sequences, about a fifth of them singletons. The sequencing input was blood, either unsorted or a sorted T cell fraction (not recorded which). The receptor set was obtained from a female donor with ankylosing spondylitis or in good health (not recorded which).

V and J are TRBV10-3 and TRBJ2-1; no clear D. CDR3 length: 13 amino acids. Germline values: CDR1 ENHRY, CDR2 SYGVKD. V lost 11 bases to trimming and J lost 3 bases, with 14 bases between them. The CDR3 sequence: CASRIAYYNEQFF. The CDR3 DNA reads as TGTGCCTCTAGGATTGCCTACTACAATGAGCAGTTCTTC.

V and J are TRBV24-1 and TRBJ1-1; D gene uncertain. V was cut by 2 bases and J by 10 bases, with 10 bases left in between. This CDR3 has 12 residues. Germline V gene lookup returns CDR1 KGHDR and CDR2 SFDVKD. CDR3 region: CATSDSHMGAFF. DNA for the CDR3: TGTGCCACCAGTGATTCGCACATGGGAGCTTTCTTT.

This clonotype showed up just a few times. This chain connects TRBV9 to TRBJ1-6, with a weak D call TRBD1 (5 bases). The CDR3 sequence is 14 residues long. V was clipped by 0 bases and J by 6 bases, with 7 bases between them. Germline CDR1 reads SGDLS; CDR2 reads YYNGEE. In DNA form, the CDR3 reads TGTGCCAGCAGCGTAGACGACAGTAATTCACCCCTCCACTTT. Translation: CASSVDDSNSPLHF.

Comment on this clonotype: It is likely a read error, because the conserved phenylalanine at the end of the CDR3 is missing. Here the CDR3 reads CASSPTHQETQYL. As DNA, the CDR3 is TGTGCCAGCAGCCCAACCCACCAAGAGACCCAGTACTTA. This chain joins TRBV11-2 and TRBJ2-5; D gene uncertain. CDR3 size: 13 residues. CDR1 is SGHAT, CDR2 FQNNGV, per germline. The ends were cut back, 5 bases at V and 0 bases at J, with 7 bases in the middle.

This chain links TRBV4-3 with TRBJ2-7; the match to TRBD1 covers 8 bases. The CDR3 consists of 15 residues. V trimming: 4 bases; J trimming: 4 bases; junction bases outside the gene matches: 9. The germline CDR1 and CDR2 sequences are LGHNA and YSLEER. CDR3 in amino acids: CASSLGQGFEYEQYF. The CDR3 nucleotides are TGCGCCAGCAGCCTAGGACAGGGCTTTGAGTACGAGCAGTACTTC.

Many counts were recorded for this clonotype. The chain recombines TRBV20-1 with TRBJ2-3; TRBD1 might be the D (5 bases). Between the trimmed V and J ends, which lost 3 bases and 4 bases, there was a span of 11 bases. Germline-derived CDR1 and CDR2 are DFQATT and SNEGSKA (reference sequence). The CDR3 is 13 residues long. CDR3 amino acids: CSARFQGADTQYF. In DNA, the CDR3 is TGCAGTGCTAGGTTCCAGGGCGCAGATACGCAGTATTTT.

This clonotype was seen a handful of times. This chain links TRBV29-1 with TRBJ1-3; perhaps TRBD1 as D (5 bases). Trimming left V 4 bases short and J 4 bases short, with 11 bases between. The CDR3 runs to 13 residues. Germline CDR1 and CDR2: SQVTM and ANQGSEA. CDR3 region: CSVGTTTGNTIYF. CDR3 bases: TGCAGCGTTGGGACAACTACAGGAAACACCATATATTTT.

This clonotype occurred a few times. CDR3 amino acids: CASRTSSTDTQYF. The CDR3 nucleotides are TGCGCCAGCAGGACATCTAGCACAGATACGCAGTATTTT. The chain uses TRBV5-1 and TRBJ2-3, with D unclear. The CDR3 has 13 amino acids. Germline CDR1 reads SGHRS; CDR2 reads YFSETQ. The V and J ends lost 5 bases and 0 bases respectively, with 7 bases between them.

The rearrangement uses TRBV9 and TRBJ1-2; TRBD1 matches at 8 bases. Germline CDR1 and CDR2: SGDLS and YYNGEE. The CDR3 is 15 amino acids. Unmatched junction bases numbered 5, after V lost 4 bases and J lost 0 bases. CDR3 in amino acids: CASSPGTGPNYGYTF. The CDR3 DNA follows: TGTGCCAGCAGCCCCGGGACAGGTCCTAACTATGGCTACACCTTC.

V usage is TRBV12-3 or TRBV12-4 and J usage is TRBJ2-7; 9 nucleotides agree with TRBD2. The CDR3 is 15 residues long. J was trimmed by 1 base and V by 5 bases; bases with no gene match: 6. CDR3 residues: CASSTTSGWSYEQYF. The CDR3 DNA follows: TGTGCCAGCAGTACCACTAGCGGGTGGTCCTACGAGCAGTACTTC.

The chain recombines TRBV27 with TRBJ1-2; no clear D gene. The germline V gene has CDR1 MNHEY and CDR2 SMNVEV (reference sequence). The CDR3 totals 13 residues. The germline V and J ends were trimmed by 3 bases and 8 bases, with 13 bases remaining between them. The CDR3 reads CASSFIGTRGYTF. As DNA, the CDR3 is TGTGCCAGCAGTTTCATAGGTACAAGAGGCTACACCTTC.

The table lists this clonotype with a few counts. V is TRBV12-3 or TRBV12-4 and J is TRBJ2-5; D assignment may be TRBD1 or TRBD2 (5 bases each). The CDR3 is made up of 15 amino acids. The V gene lost 5 bases and the J gene lost 1 base, with 14 bases spanning the gap. This chain's CDR3 is CASSRGYGGQETQYF. Here the CDR3 DNA reads TGTGCCAGCAGTCGGGGCTACGGCGGCCAAGAGACCCAGTACTTC.

There are many counts of this clonotype. The V and J genes are TRBV20-1 and TRBJ2-3; 10 bases map to TRBD2. Germline loops: CDR1 DFQATT, CDR2 SNEGSKA (reference sequence). The CDR3 is made up of 19 amino acids. J gave up 6 bases and V 3 bases, and 21 bases lay outside the gene matches. The chain's CDR3 is CSASLPPLAGAISKDTQYF. The CDR3, as DNA: TGCAGTGCTAGCTTACCCCCCCTAGCGGGAGCGATCTCCAAGGATACGCAGTATTTT.

The chain links TRBV18 to TRBJ2-3, with D uncertain. The germline V gene has CDR1 KGHSH and CDR2 LQKENI. V was cut by 3 bases and J by 1 base, with 17 bases left in between. This CDR3 has 17 residues. The CDR3 sequence is CASSPYREVRGTDTQYF. For the CDR3, the DNA is TGTGCCAGCTCACCCTACCGAGAAGTCCGGGGCACAGATACGCAGTATTTT. The full variable domain, its missing parts supplied by reference TRBV18 and TRBJ2-3, is NAGVMQNPRHLVRRRGQEARLRCSPMKGHSHVYWYRQLPEEGLKFMVYLQKENIIDESGMPKERFSAEFPKEGPSILRIQQVVRGDSAAYFCASSPYREVRGTDTQYFGPGTRLTVL.

The chain is built from TRBV10-3 and TRBJ1-1; the D is unclear. This CDR3 spans 11 amino acids. The germline CDR1 and CDR2 sequences are ENHRY and SYGVKD. V was cut by 4 bases and J by 9 bases, with 9 bases left in between. CDR3 bases: TGTGCCATCAGTGCCCCCGACAAAGCTTTCTTT. It translates to CAISAPDKAFF.

The CDR3 nucleotides read TGCGCCAGCAGCCAAGTACCACAGGTGAACGTCCTGACTTTC. Protein product: CASSQVPQVNVLTF. V and J are TRBV4-3 and TRBJ2-6; a possible D gene is TRBD1 (5 bases). V was cut by 1 base and J by 10 bases, with 11 bases left in between. In germline, CDR1 is LGHNA, CDR2 YSLEER. This CDR3 spans 14 amino acids.

Details on this clonotype: Being one base from a much bigger clone, this may be a read error. This rearrangement joins TRBV24-1 to TRBJ2-7; D is tentatively TRBD1 or TRBD2 (5 bases each). Germline V lookup: CDR1 KGHDR, CDR2 SFDVKD. The CDR3 sequence is 17 residues long. Deletions cut 3 bases from V and 6 bases from J, with 23 bases between. The CDR3 region has the DNA TGTGCCACCAGTGATGGCAAAGGGACGGGTCGATATGGCGAGCAGTACTTC. Translated, it gives CATSDGKGTGRYGEQYF.

The chain uses TRBV5-6 and TRBJ1-2; 7 bases line up with TRBD1. V shed 2 bases and J 8 bases; nucleotides not matched to a gene: 9. The V gene's germline CDR1 is SGHDT and CDR2 YYEEEE. The CDR3 is 14 residues long. The CDR3 region is CASSFGTAPGGYTF. CDR3 bases: TGTGCCAGCAGCTTCGGGACAGCTCCGGGGGGCTACACCTTC.

CDR3 in amino acids: CSARRVGEQYF. The CDR3 DNA reads TGCAGTGCTAGAAGGGTGGGCGAGCAGTACTTC. V usage is TRBV20-1 and J usage is TRBJ2-7; no definite D call. The CDR3 length is 11 residues. The V gene lost 2 bases and the J gene lost 6 bases, with 8 bases spanning the gap. From germline, CDR1 is DFQATT and CDR2 SNEGSKA (reference sequence).

The chain is built from TRBV5-1 and TRBJ2-7; D unresolved. The V gene's germline CDR1 is SGHRS and CDR2 YFSETQ. The V end was cut by 0 bases, the J end by 0 bases, with 13 bases between. This CDR3 spans 16 amino acids. The DNA for the CDR3 is TGCGCCAGCAGCTTGGTTCCCGACGCGAGCTCCTACGAGCAGTACTTC. This gives the protein CASSLVPDASSYEQYF. The full variable domain, in which reference TRBV5-1 and TRBJ2-7 provide the parts outside the CDR3, is KAGVTQTPRYLIKTRGQQVTLSCSPISGHRSVSWYQQTPGQGLQFLFEYFSETQRNKGNFPGRFSGRQFSNSRSEMNVSTLELGDSALYLCASSLVPDASSYEQYFGPGTRLTVT.

J is TRBJ2-1 and V is TRBV10-3, with D perhaps given as TRBD1 or TRBD2 (6 bases each). The CDR3 runs to 15 residues. Trimming removed 2 bases at V and 6 bases at J, with 14 bases between. CDR1 and CDR2 (germline): ENHRY, SYGVKD. The CDR3: CAISEIGGSPNEQFF. The DNA of the CDR3 is TGTGCCATCAGTGAGATAGGGGGGAGCCCCAATGAGCAGTTCTTC.

V and J are TRBV6-5 and TRBJ2-5, with a weak D call TRBD2 (6 bases). Trimming took off 0 bases at V and 5 bases at J, with 13 bases between the two ends. Per germline, CDR1 MNHEY and CDR2 SVGAGI. This CDR3 region has 15 residues. The CDR3 protein is CASSYSGTGRETQYF. The CDR3 coding sequence is TGTGCCAGCAGTTACTCGGGGACGGGGAGGGAGACCCAGTACTTC.

The sample holds many counts of this clonotype. The chain carries TRBV5-1 and TRBJ2-1, with 10 bases lining up with TRBD2. This CDR3 region has 18 residues. V shed 0 bases, J shed 7 bases, and the junction held 13 bases outside the gene matches. Per germline, CDR1 SGHRS and CDR2 YFSETQ. Here the CDR3 DNA reads TGCGCCAGCAGCTTGGCCCTGGGACTAGCGCAAAATTGGAATGAGCAGTTCTTC. As protein: CASSLALGLAQNWNEQFF.

The table lists this clonotype with a few counts. The rearrangement links TRBV7-2 to TRBJ2-6; D gene unclear. V dropped 1 base and J dropped 3 bases, with 4 bases sitting between them. This CDR3 has 14 residues. Germline loops: CDR1 SGHTA, CDR2 FQGNSA. The CDR3 DNA reads TGTGCCAGCAGCTTAGGGCTTGGGGCCAACGTCCTGACTTTC. Its translation: CASSLGLGANVLTF.

This rearrangement joins TRBV20-1 to TRBJ2-1; D gene ambiguous. With 5 bases removed from V and 6 bases from J, the gap between germline ends came to 8 bases. Germline assignment: CDR1 DFQATT and CDR2 SNEGSKA (reference sequence). This CDR3 is built from 11 residues. The CDR3 bases are TGCAGTGCTCTGGACCCCAATGAGCAGTTCTTC. Translated: CSALDPNEQFF.

The chain employs TRBV7-2 and TRBJ2-1, with D uncertain. Germline V lookup: CDR1 SGHTA, CDR2 FQGNSA. V lost 1 base and J 9 bases, leaving 10 bases between the germline ends. The CDR3 has 13 residues. The CDR3 protein is CASSLGDISEQFF. CDR3 DNA sequence: TGTGCCAGCAGCTTAGGTGACATCAGTGAGCAGTTCTTC.

The sample holds many counts of this clonotype. This chain's CDR3 is CASSTSGLAMSDTQYF. The CDR3, as DNA: TGTGCCAGCAGCACCTCTGGACTAGCGATGTCAGATACGCAGTATTTT. The V call is TRBV12-3 or TRBV12-4, the J call TRBJ2-3; 9 bases match TRBD2. J gave up 4 bases and V 6 bases, and 11 bases lay outside the gene matches. This CDR3 is built from 16 residues.